This record looks at one T cell receptor beta chain sequence and its context. Its antigen is currently unknown. The sample comes from a study of T cell responses to AZD1222 COVID-19 vaccine. Sequencing used immunoSEQ multiplex PCR; TCRdb keeps in-frame clones, though not all of them. This sample has over 65,000 clones; around nine tenths occur once, and the top ten carry 6.9%. General study findings and limits: Only a handful of AZD1222 recipients tested seropositive at baseline.

The source is an adult who received the AZD1222 COVID-19 vaccine. The input for sequencing was peripheral blood, taken 28 days after the second AZD1222 dose.

DNA of the CDR3: TGTGCCAGCAGAAAGGGTCCTAGCACAGATACGCAGTATTTT. Its translation is CASRKGPSTDTQYF. V is TRBV3-1 (or the pseudogene TRBV3-2) and J is TRBJ2-3, with D uncertain. In germline, CDR1 is LGHDT, CDR2 YNNKEL (reference sequence). V lost 6 bases to trimming and J lost 0 bases, with 10 bases between them. This CDR3 spans 14 amino acids.